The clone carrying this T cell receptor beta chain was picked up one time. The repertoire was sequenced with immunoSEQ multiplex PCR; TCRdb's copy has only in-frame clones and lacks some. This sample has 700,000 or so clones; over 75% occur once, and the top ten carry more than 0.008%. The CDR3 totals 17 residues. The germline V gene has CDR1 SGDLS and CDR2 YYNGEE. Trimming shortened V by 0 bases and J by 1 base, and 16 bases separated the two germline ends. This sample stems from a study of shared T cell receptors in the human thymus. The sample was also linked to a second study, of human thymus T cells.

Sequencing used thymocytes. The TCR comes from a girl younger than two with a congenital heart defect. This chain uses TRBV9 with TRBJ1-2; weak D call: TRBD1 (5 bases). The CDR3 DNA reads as TGTGCCAGCAGCGTAGGACTCCGGCGGGGGTTTAACTATGGCTACACCTTC. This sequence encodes CASSVGLRRGFNYGYTF.